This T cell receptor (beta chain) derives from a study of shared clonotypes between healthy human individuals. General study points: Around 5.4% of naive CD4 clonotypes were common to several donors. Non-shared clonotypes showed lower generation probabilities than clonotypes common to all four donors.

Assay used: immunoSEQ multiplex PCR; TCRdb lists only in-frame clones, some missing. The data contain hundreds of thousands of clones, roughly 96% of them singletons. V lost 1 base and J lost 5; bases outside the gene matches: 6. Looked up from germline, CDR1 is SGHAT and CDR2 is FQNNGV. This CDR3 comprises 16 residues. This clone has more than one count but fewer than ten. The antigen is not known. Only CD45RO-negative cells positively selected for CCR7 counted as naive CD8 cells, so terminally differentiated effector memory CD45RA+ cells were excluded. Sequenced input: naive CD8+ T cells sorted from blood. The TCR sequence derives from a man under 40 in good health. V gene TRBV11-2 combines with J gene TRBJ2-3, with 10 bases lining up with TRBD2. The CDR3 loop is CASSLGLAGAKDTQYF. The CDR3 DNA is TGTGCCAGCAGCTTAGGGCTAGCGGGGGCGAAAGATACGCAGTATTTT.